The subject of this entry is one TCR beta chain. TCR beta VDJ and CDR3 profiles were obtained from a genomic DNA template. MiXCR, applied by TCRdb to the reads, yields one record per CDR3 protein. The data show some 180,000 distinct CDR3 sequences, nearly 65% seen once. Germline values: CDR1 SGHRS, CDR2 YFSETQ. CDR3 length: 14 amino acids. V was pared by 2 bases and J by 2 bases, with 11 bases between. This record belongs to a study of CD8+CD57+ T cells in acquired aplastic anemia. Overall study context: DNA from sorted CD4+ and CD8+ cells averaged around 3.5 ug.

Patients selected for sequencing had displayed CD8+CD57+ cell expansion by flow cytometry. As a group, the patients uniformly had severe acquired aplastic anemia. Material for sequencing was sorted CD4+, CD8+, or CD8+CD57+ T cells (not recorded which) from PBMCs. This chain connects TRBV5-1 to TRBJ2-7; D may be TRBD2 (5 bases). This TCR was sampled from a human donor with aplastic anemia. CDR3 in amino acids: CASSFGSTTYEQYF. In DNA form, the CDR3 reads TGCGCCAGCAGCTTTGGGTCGACTACCTACGAGCAGTACTTC.